These 25 T cell receptor beta chains were sequenced from one sample in a study of beta chain features in type 1 diabetes. Sequenced material consisted of expressed TCRB transcripts (all of the isolated RNA was reverse transcribed). Libraries were prepared by immunoSEQ multiplex PCR; TCRdb keeps only in-frame clonotypes and omits some of them. Of 350,000 or so clones in the sample, roughly a fifth are singletons; the top ten hold under 0.055%. Input material: naive CD4+ T cells from blood. All receptors come from a woman aged 18-29 years in good health.

The chain joins TRBV6-5 to TRBJ1-1; no definite D call. The CDR3 totals 11 residues. Germline CDR1 and CDR2: MNHEY and SVGAGI. V shed 4 bases and J shed 5 bases, with 5 bases lying between them. CDR3: CASSSLTEAFF. For the CDR3, the DNA is TGTGCCAGCAGTTCTCTAACTGAAGCTTTCTTT.

This clone was seen only a few times. The chain is built from TRBV4-2 and TRBJ2-7; D is undetermined. Trimming left V 0 bases short and J 2 bases short, with 8 bases between. The germline V gene encodes CDR1 LGHNA and CDR2 YNFKEQ. This CDR3 is 14 amino acids long. The CDR3 sequence is CASSQDQSTYEQYF. As DNA, the CDR3 is TGTGCCAGCAGCCAAGATCAGTCCACCTACGAGCAGTACTTC.

This clone came up a few times. V and J are TRBV29-1 and TRBJ1-1; D uncertain. CDR1 is SQVTM, CDR2 ANQGSEA, per germline. This CDR3 spans 11 amino acids. V lost 6 bases, J lost 2 bases, and 7 bases lay in between. DNA of the CDR3: TGCAGCGTGGGGAGTAACACTGAAGCTTTCTTT. Translation gives CSVGSNTEAFF.

This chain links TRBV5-1 with TRBJ2-1; TRBD2 matches 10 bases. J gave up 0 bases and V 0 bases, and 3 bases lay outside the gene matches. This CDR3 has 17 residues. Germline V lookup: CDR1 SGHRS, CDR2 YFSETQ. Written as DNA, the CDR3 is TGCGCCAGCAGCTTGGTGTCTAGCGGGAGCTCCTACAATGAGCAGTTCTTC. It translates to CASSLVSSGSSYNEQFF.

This clone has more than one count but fewer than ten. This CDR3 is CASSQPGDYGYTF. DNA for the CDR3: TGCGCCAGCAGCCAACCAGGGGACTATGGCTACACCTTC. This chain uses TRBV4-1 with TRBJ1-2; possibly TRBD1 for D (6 bases). The CDR3 runs 13 residues. Germline loops: CDR1 MGHRA, CDR2 YSYEKL. Between the trimmed V and J ends, which lost 2 bases and 3 bases, there was a span of 7 bases.

This clone appeared a few times. The chain recombines TRBV4-2 with TRBJ2-1, with TRBD1 matching over 11 bases. V was clipped by 4 bases and J by 4 bases; unmatched bases: 9. The CDR3 is made up of 17 amino acids. In germline, CDR1 is LGHNA, CDR2 YNFKEQ. CDR3 region: CASSLRAGTGGYNEQFF. Here the CDR3 DNA reads TGTGCCAGCAGCCTAAGGGCAGGGACAGGGGGATACAATGAGCAGTTCTTC.

The chain uses TRBV27 and TRBJ2-7; 8 bases align to TRBD1. The CDR3 spans 15 residues. V trimming: 6 bases; J trimming: 0 bases; junction bases outside the gene matches: 7. The V gene's germline CDR1 is MNHEY and CDR2 SMNVEV (reference sequence). The DNA of the CDR3 is TGTGCCAGCAGCACAGGAGGGACAGGCTCCTACGAGCAGTACTTC. Translated, it gives CASSTGGTGSYEQYF.

This clone was recorded a few times. J is TRBJ1-2 and V is TRBV7-9; D might be TRBD1 (5 bases). The CDR3 consists of 14 residues. Trimming took off 1 base at V and 6 bases at J, with 12 bases between the two ends. Germline V lookup: CDR1 SEHNR, CDR2 FQNEAQ (reference sequence). In nucleotides, the CDR3 is TGTGCCAGCAGCTTAGTGCAGGGCGGAGATGGCTACACCTTC. Encoded protein: CASSLVQGGDGYTF.

The chain recombines TRBV29-1 with TRBJ1-1, with 12 nucleotides matching TRBD1. The J segment lost 0 bases and the V segment lost 7 bases, leaving 3 bases of the junction unmatched. The CDR3 totals 14 residues. Germline CDR1 is SQVTM and CDR2 is ANQGSEA. The CDR3 loop reads CSAGQGAMNTEAFF. Written as DNA, the CDR3 is TGCAGCGCGGGACAGGGGGCGATGAACACTGAAGCTTTCTTT.

This clone was counted between two and nine times. The gene calls are TRBV7-2 and TRBJ2-1, with 11 bases identical to TRBD2. Per the germline V gene, CDR1 is SGHTA and CDR2 is FQGNSA. There are 15 residues in the CDR3. The V gene end was trimmed by 5 bases and the J gene end by 2 bases; junction bases not matched to a gene: 2. The DNA for the CDR3 is TGTGCCAGCAGCACGACTAGCGGGGCCTACAATGAGCAGTTCTTC. It codes for CASSTTSGAYNEQFF.

Comments on this clone: Other DNA variants within this sample encode the same CDR3. Written as DNA, the CDR3 is TGTGCCAGCTCACCGGGACAGGGCGACGAGCAGTACTTC. It specifies CASSPGQGDEQYF. The chain has TRBV18 and TRBJ2-7; TRBD1 matches 9 bases. Trimming took 3 bases from V and 5 from J; bases not matched to a gene: 2. Germline V gene sequence: CDR1 KGHSH, CDR2 LQKENI. The CDR3 consists of 13 residues.

Notes on this clone: Germline and junction disagree at one end, which may indicate a read error. The chain is built from TRBV7-7 and TRBJ2-1; the match to TRBD1 covers 7 bases. CDR3 length equals 14 residues. Germline V CDR1 and CDR2: SSHAT, FNYEAQ (reference sequence). The CDR3 DNA reads as TGTGCTAGCAGCCCGCGGACAGGTGGTAATGAGCAGTTCTTC. It translates to CASSPRTGGNEQFF.

The V call is TRBV6-1, the J call TRBJ2-3, with TRBD1 identical over 8 bases. The CDR3 consists of 13 residues. Germline CDR1 and CDR2: MNHNS and SASEGT. V was pared by 6 bases and J by 1 base, with 0 bases of the junction left unmatched. The chain's CDR3 is CASRGQGTDTQYF. The CDR3 coding sequence is TGTGCCAGCAGGGGACAGGGCACAGATACGCAGTATTTT.

This clone showed up just a few times. CDR3 amino acids: CASSPPLAVDSEQYF. CDR3 sequence (DNA): TGTGCCAGCTCACCACCGCTAGCGGTTGATAGCGAGCAGTACTTC. The rearrangement uses TRBV18 and TRBJ2-7; 7 bases match TRBD2. V lost 0 bases, J lost 6 bases, and 8 bases stayed unmatched. This CDR3 is built from 15 residues. Looked up from germline, CDR1 is KGHSH and CDR2 is LQKENI.

The rearrangement links TRBV6-1 to TRBJ2-7, with 11 positions matching TRBD2. This CDR3 has 13 residues. In germline, CDR1 is MNHNS, CDR2 SASEGT. V shed 6 bases, J shed 5 bases, and the junction held 3 bases outside the gene matches. The CDR3 DNA is TGTGCCAGCAGGCTTAGCGGGGGGGACGAGCAGTACTTC. Translated, it gives CASRLSGGDEQYF.

This clone has more than one count but fewer than ten. The rearrangement uses TRBV6-5 and TRBJ1-5; TRBD1 might be the D (6 bases). The germline CDR1 and CDR2 sequences are MNHEY and SVGAGI. Deletions cut 6 bases from V and 7 bases from J, with 16 bases between. CDR3 length: 14 residues. The CDR3 coding sequence is TGTGCCAGCAGCTTTACAGGGCCGCGGCAGCCCCAGCATTTT. Protein sequence: CASSFTGPRQPQHF.

This clone was counted a few times. The J gene is TRBJ1-2, the V gene TRBV4-3, with unresolved D. Germline CDR1 and CDR2: LGHNA and YSLEER. The CDR3 totals 14 residues. V was shortened by 0 bases and J by 8 bases, with 13 bases between the two germline ends. The CDR3 reads CASSQEVRVGGYTF. The CDR3 DNA reads TGCGCCAGCAGCCAAGAGGTTCGCGTGGGCGGCTACACCTTC.

In this sample, this clone turned up a few times. The chain joins TRBV25-1 to TRBJ1-1, with D maybe TRBD1 (5 bases). V dropped 5 bases and J dropped 8 bases, with 15 bases sitting between them. Germline lookup yields CDR1 MGHDK and CDR2 SYGVNS. The CDR3 length is 13 residues. The DNA for the CDR3 is TGTGCCAGCAGTCAAAGGGACTGGGGGGAAGCTTTCTTT. Protein sequence: CASSQRDWGEAFF. The whole variable domain, remainder taken from reference TRBV25-1 and TRBJ1-1, is EADIYQTPRYLVIGTGKKITLECSQTMGHDKMYWYQQDPGMELHLIHYSYGVNSTEKGDLSSESTVSRIRTEHFPLTLESARPSHTSQYLCASSQRDWGEAFFGQGTRLTVV.

The chain joins TRBV11-3 to TRBJ2-2; 9 bases are shared with TRBD2. This CDR3 has 15 amino acids. Germline trimming cut 1 base from V and 6 bases from J; bases unmatched to any gene: 3. Germline values: CDR1 SGHNT, CDR2 YENEEA. The CDR3 is CASSLGLAGAGELFF. Here the CDR3 DNA reads TGTGCCAGCAGCTTAGGTTTAGCGGGAGCCGGGGAGCTGTTTTTT. Using reference TRBV11-3 and TRBJ2-2 for the parts outside the CDR3, the full variable domain is EAGVVQSPRYKIIEKKQPVAFWCNPISGHNTLYWYLQNLGQGPELLIRYENEEAVDDSQLPKDRFSAERLKGVDSTLKIQPAELGDSAVYLCASSLGLAGAGELFFGEGSRLTVL.

This clone was observed a few times. J is TRBJ2-1 and V is TRBV6-1, with 9 bases identical to TRBD1. Looked up from germline, CDR1 is MNHNS and CDR2 is SASEGT. CDR3 size: 17 residues. V shed 1 base, J shed 4 bases, and the junction held 8 bases outside the gene matches. The CDR3 is CASSEVGTGTVYNEQFF. The CDR3 region has the DNA TGTGCCAGCAGTGAAGTAGGGACAGGGACAGTATACAATGAGCAGTTCTTC.

J is TRBJ1-2 and V is TRBV30; 7 bases fit TRBD1. The CDR3 consists of 13 residues. Trimming removed 5 bases from V and 2 bases from J; junction bases left unmatched: 5. CDR1 and CDR2 from the germline V gene are GTSNPN and SVGIG (reference sequence). CDR3 bases: TGTGCCTGGGCCAGGGGGAAGAACTATGGCTACACCTTC. Residues: CAWARGKNYGYTF. The variable domain in full, completed from reference TRBV30 and TRBJ1-2, reads SQTIHQWPATLVQPVGSPLSLECTVEGTSNPNLYWYRQAAGRGLQLLFYSVGIGQISSEVPQNLSASRPQDRQFILSSKKLLLSDSGFYLCAWARGKNYGYTFGSGTRLTVV.

The chain uses TRBV6-5 and TRBJ2-7, with 9 bases fitting TRBD2. Germline V gives CDR1 MNHEY, CDR2 SVGAGI. The CDR3 totals 14 residues. V shed 6 bases, J shed 9 bases, and the junction held 12 bases outside the gene matches. The CDR3 loop reads CASSPPGLAWVQYF. The CDR3 DNA is TGTGCCAGCAGCCCTCCGGGACTAGCCTGGGTGCAGTACTTC.

V usage is TRBV5-4 and J usage is TRBJ1-1; tentatively, D is TRBD1 (5 bases). Looked up from germline, CDR1 is SGHNT and CDR2 is YYREEE (reference sequence). Trimming pared 4 bases from V and 0 bases from J, leaving 13 bases between. CDR3 length equals 15 residues. The CDR3 protein is CASSPQTAMNTEAFF. The CDR3 coding sequence is TGTGCCAGCAGCCCCCAGACAGCCATGAACACTGAAGCTTTCTTT.

This clone has only a few counts. The chain joins TRBV18 to TRBJ2-5; no reliable D call. This CDR3 has 13 residues. The V gene's germline CDR1 is KGHSH and CDR2 LQKENI. V lost 3 bases, J lost 0 bases, and 5 bases lay in between. The CDR3 protein is CASSPQNQETQYF. The CDR3 DNA follows: TGTGCCAGCTCACCTCAGAACCAAGAGACCCAGTACTTC.

This chain connects TRBV19 to TRBJ2-1, with a weak D call TRBD2 (6 bases). This CDR3 has 15 residues. Germline V gives CDR1 LNHDA, CDR2 SQIVND (reference sequence). The germline V and J ends were trimmed by 7 bases and 7 bases, with 20 bases remaining between them. CDR3 residues: CASKIEGTGWNEQFF. The DNA for the CDR3 is TGTGCCAGTAAGATCGAGGGGACTGGGTGGAATGAGCAGTTCTTC. The full variable domain, in which reference TRBV19 and TRBJ2-1 provide the parts outside the CDR3, is DGGITQSPKYLFRKEGQNVTLSCEQNLNHDAMYWYRQDPGQGLRLIYYSQIVNDFQKGDIAEGYSVSREKKESFPLTVTSAQKNPTAFYLCASKIEGTGWNEQFFGPGTRLTVL.